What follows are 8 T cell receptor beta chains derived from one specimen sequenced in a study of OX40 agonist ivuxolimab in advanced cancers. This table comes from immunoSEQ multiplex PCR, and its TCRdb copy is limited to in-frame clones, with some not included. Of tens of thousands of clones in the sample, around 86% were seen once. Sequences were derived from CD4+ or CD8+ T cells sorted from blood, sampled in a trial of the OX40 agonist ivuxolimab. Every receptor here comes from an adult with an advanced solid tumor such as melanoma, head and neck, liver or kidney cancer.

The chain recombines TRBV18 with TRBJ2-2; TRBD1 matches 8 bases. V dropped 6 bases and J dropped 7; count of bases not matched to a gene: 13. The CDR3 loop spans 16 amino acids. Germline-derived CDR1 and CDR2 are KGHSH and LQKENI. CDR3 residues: CASSPTSVGTGGELFF. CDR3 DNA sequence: TGTGCCAGCTCTCCGACCTCTGTCGGGACAGGCGGGGAGCTGTTTTTT.

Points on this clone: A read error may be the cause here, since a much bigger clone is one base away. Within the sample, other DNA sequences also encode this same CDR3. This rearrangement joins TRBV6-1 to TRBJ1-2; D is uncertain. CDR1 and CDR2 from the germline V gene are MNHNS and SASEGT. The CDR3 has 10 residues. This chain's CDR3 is CASSNYGYTF. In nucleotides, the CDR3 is TGTGCCAGCAGTAACTATGGTTACACCTTC.

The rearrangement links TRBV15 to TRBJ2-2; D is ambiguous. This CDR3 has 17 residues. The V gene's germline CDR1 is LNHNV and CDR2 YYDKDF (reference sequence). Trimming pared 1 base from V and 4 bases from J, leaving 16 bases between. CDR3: CATSRVLGSFTTGELFF. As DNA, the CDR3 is TGTGCCACCAGCAGAGTCCTCGGCAGCTTTACCACCGGGGAGCTGTTTTTT.

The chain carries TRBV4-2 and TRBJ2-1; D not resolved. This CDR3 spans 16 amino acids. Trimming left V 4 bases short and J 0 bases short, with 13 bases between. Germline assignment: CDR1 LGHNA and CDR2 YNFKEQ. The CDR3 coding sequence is TGTGCCAGCAGCCGTATCCTCGATAGCTCCTACAATGAGCAGTTCTTC. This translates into CASSRILDSSYNEQFF.

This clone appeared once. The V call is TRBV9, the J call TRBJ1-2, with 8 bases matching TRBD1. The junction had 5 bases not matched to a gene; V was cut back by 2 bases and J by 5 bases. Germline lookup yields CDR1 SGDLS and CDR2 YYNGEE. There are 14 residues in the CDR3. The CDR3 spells CASSVGRGPYGYTF. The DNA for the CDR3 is TGTGCCAGCAGCGTTGGCAGGGGGCCTTATGGCTACACCTTC.

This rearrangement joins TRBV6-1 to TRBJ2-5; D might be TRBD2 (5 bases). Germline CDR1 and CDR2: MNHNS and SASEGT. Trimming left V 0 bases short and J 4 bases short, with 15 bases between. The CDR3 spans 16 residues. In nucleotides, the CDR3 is TGTGCCAGCAGTGAAGCGGCAGGACTTGGAGGAGAGACCCAGTACTTC. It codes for CASSEAAGLGGETQYF.

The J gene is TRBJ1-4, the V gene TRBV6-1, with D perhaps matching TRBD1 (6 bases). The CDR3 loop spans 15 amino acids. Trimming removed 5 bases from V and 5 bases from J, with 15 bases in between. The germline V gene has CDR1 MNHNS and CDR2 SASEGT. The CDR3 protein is CASSRGHSRNEKLFF. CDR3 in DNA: TGTGCCAGCAGTAGGGGACATTCTAGAAATGAAAAACTGTTTTTT.

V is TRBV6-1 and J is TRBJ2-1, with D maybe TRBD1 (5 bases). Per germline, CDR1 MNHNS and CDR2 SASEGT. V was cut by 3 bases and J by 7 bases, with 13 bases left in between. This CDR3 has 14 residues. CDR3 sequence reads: CASSDPLTVNEQFF. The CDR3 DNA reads TGTGCCAGCAGTGACCCATTGACAGTTAATGAGCAGTTCTTC.